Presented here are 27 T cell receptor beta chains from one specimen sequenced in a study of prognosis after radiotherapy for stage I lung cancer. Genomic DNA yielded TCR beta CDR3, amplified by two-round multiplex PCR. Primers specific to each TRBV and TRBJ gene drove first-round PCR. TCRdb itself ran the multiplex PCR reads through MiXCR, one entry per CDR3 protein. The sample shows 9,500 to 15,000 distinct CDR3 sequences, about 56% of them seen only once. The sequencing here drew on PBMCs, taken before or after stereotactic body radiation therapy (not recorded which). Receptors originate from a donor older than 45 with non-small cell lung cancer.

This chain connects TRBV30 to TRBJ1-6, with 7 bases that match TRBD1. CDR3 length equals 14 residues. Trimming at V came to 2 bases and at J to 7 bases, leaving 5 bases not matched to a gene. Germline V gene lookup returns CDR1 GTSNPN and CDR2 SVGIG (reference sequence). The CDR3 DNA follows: TGTGCCTGGAGTTTGGACAGGCTGAATTCACCCCTCCACTTT. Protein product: CAWSLDRLNSPLHF.

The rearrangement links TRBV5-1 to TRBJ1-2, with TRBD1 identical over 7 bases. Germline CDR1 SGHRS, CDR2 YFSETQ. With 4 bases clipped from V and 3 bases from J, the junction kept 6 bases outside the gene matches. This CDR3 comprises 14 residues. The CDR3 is CASSPGTEYYGYTF. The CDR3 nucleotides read TGCGCCAGCAGCCCGGGGACAGAATACTATGGCTACACCTTC.

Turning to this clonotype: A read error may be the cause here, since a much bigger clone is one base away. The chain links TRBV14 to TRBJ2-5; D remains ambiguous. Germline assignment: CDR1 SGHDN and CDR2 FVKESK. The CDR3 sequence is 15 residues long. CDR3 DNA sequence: TGTGCCAGCAGCCAGGACGTCCTACCCCCTGAGAACCAGTACTTC. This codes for CASSQDVLPPENQYF.

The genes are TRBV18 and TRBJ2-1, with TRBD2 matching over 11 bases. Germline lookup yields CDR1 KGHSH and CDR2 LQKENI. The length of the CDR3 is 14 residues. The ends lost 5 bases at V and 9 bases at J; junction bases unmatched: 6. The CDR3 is CASSYSGREGEQFF. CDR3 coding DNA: TGTGCCAGCTCATATAGCGGGAGGGAAGGTGAGCAGTTCTTC.

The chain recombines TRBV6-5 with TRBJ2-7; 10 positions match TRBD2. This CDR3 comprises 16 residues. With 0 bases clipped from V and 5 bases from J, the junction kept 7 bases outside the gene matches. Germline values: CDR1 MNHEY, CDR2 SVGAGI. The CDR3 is CASSYSRPSGSHEQYF. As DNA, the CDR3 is TGTGCCAGCAGTTACTCGAGGCCTAGCGGGAGCCACGAGCAGTACTTC.

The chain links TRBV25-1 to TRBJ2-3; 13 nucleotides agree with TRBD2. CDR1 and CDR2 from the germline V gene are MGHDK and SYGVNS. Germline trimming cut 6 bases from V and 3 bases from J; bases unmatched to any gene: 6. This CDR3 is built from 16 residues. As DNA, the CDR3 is TGTGCCAGCAGCTTTTTGGGACTAGCGGGAACAGATACGCAGTATTTT. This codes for CASSFLGLAGTDTQYF.

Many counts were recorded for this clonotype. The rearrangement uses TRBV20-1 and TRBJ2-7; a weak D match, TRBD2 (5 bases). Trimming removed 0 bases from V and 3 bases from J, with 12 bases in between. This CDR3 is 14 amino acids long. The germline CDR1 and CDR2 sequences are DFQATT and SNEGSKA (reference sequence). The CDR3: CSARDRRRHYEQYF. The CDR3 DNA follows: TGCAGTGCTAGAGACCGACGGAGGCACTACGAGCAGTACTTC.

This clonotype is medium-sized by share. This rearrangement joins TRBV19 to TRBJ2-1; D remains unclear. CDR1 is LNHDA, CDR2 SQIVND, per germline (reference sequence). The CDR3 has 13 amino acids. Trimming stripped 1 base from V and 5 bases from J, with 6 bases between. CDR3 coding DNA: TGTGCCAGTAGTATAGCCTGGGACAATGAGCAGTTCTTC. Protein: CASSIAWDNEQFF.

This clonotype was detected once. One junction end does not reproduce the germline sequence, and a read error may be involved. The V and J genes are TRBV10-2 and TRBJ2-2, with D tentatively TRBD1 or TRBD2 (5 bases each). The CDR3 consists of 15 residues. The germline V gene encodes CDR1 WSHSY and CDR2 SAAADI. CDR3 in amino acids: CASVPVQANTGDLFF. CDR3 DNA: TGCGCCAGCGTACCGGTACAGGCGAACACCGGGGATCTGTTTTTT.

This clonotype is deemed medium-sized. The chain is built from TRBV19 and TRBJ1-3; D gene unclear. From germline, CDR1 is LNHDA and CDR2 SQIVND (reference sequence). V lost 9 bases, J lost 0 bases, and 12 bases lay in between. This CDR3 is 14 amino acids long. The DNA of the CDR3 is TGTGCCAGCAAGAAGGGAGACTCTGGAAACACCATATATTTT. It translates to CASKKGDSGNTIYF.

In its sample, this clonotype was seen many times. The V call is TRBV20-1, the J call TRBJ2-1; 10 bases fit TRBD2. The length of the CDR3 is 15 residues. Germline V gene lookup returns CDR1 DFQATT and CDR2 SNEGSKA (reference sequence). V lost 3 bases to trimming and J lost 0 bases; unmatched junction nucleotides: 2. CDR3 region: CSASPSGSSYNEQFF. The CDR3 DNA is TGCAGTGCTAGCCCTAGCGGGAGCTCCTACAATGAGCAGTTCTTC.

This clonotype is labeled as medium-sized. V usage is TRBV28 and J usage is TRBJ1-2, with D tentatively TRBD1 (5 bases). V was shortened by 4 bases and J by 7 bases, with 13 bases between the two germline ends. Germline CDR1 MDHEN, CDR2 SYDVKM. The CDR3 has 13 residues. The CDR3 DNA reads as TGTGCCAGCAGTTCCCCCCCAGGGACTGGCTACACCTTC. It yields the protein CASSSPPGTGYTF.

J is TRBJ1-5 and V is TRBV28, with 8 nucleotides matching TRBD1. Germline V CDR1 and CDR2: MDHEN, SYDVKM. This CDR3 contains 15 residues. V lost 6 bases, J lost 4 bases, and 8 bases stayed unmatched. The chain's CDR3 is CASSKDRGGNQPQHF. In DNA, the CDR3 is TGTGCCAGCAGCAAAGACAGGGGTGGGAATCAGCCCCAGCATTTT.

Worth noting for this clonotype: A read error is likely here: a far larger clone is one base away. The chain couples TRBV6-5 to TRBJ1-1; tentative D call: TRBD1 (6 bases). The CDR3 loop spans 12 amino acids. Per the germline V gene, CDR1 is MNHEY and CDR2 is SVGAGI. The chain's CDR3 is CSTSGVNTEAFF. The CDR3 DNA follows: TGTTCCACCTCAGGGGTGAACACTGAAGCTTTCTTT.

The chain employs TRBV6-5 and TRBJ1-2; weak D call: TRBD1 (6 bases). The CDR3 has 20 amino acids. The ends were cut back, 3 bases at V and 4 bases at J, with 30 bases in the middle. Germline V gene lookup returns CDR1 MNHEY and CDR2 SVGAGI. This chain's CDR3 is CASSYTPSGGQLPNFYGYTF. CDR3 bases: TGTGCCAGCAGTTATACGCCTTCTGGGGGCCAGTTGCCCAACTTCTATGGCTACACCTTC.

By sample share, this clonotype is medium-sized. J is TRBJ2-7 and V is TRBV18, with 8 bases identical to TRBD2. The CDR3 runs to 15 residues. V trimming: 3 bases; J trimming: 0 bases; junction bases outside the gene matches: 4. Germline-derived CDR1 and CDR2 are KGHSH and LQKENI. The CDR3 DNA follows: TGTGCCAGCTCACCGAGCGGGAGAGGCTCCTACGAGCAGTACTTC. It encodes CASSPSGRGSYEQYF. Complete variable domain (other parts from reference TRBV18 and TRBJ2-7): NAGVMQNPRHLVRRRGQEARLRCSPMKGHSHVYWYRQLPEEGLKFMVYLQKENIIDESGMPKERFSAEFPKEGPSILRIQQVVRGDSAAYFCASSPSGRGSYEQYFGPGTRLTVT.

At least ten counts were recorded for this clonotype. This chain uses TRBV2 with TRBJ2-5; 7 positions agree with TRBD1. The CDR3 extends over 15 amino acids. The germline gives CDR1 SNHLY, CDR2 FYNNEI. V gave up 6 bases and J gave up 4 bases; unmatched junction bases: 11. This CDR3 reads CASRRRTGRGETQYF. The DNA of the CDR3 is TGTGCCAGCAGGAGACGGACAGGCCGGGGAGAGACCCAGTACTTC.

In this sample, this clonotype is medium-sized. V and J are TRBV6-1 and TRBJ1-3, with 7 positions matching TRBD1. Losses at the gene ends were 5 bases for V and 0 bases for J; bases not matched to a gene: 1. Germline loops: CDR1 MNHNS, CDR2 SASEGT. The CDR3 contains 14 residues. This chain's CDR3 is CASSPGGSGNTIYF. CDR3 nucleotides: TGTGCCAGCAGTCCAGGGGGCTCTGGAAACACCATATATTTT.

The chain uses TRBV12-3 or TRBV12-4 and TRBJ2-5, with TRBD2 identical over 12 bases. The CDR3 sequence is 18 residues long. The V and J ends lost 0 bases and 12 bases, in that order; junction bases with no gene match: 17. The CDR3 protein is CASSLARPSGGGRRQKYF. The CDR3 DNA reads TGTGCCAGCAGTTTAGCGCGCCCTAGCGGGGGGGGCAGGAGACAAAAGTACTTC.

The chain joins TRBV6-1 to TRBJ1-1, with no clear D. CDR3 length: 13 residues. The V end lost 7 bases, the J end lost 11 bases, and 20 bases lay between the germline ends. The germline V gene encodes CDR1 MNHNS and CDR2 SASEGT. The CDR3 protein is CASTDARRFTAFF. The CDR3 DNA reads TGTGCCAGCACTGACGCACGGCGCTTTACGGCTTTCTTT.

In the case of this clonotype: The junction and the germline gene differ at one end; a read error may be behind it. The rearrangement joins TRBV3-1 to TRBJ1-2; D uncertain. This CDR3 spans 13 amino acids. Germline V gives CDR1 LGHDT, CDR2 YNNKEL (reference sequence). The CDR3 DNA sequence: TGTGCCAGTAGCCAAGGTAGGCATGATGGCTACACCTTC. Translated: CASSQGRHDGYTF.

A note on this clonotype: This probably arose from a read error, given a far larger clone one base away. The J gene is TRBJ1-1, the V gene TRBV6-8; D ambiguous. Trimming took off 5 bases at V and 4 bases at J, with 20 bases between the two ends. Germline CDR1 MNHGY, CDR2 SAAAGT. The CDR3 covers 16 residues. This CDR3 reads CASSRGPTGHGTEAFF. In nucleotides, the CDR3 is TGTGCCAGCAGTAGAGGCCCGACGGGCCACGGCACTGAAGCTTTCTTT.

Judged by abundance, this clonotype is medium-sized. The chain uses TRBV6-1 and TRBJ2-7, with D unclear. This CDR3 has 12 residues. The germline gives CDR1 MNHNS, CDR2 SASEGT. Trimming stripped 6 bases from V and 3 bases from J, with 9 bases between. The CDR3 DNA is TGTGCCAGCAGACCCGGAAACTACGAGCAGTACTTC. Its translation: CASRPGNYEQYF.

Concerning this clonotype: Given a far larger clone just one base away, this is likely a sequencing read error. CDR3: CASSLYRRVGQPQHF. CDR3 DNA: TGTGCCAGCAGCTTGTACAGGAGGGTTGGTCAGCCCCAGCATTTT. J is TRBJ1-5 and V is TRBV7-3; D is possibly TRBD1 (5 bases). Germline V gene sequence: CDR1 SGHTA, CDR2 FQGTGA. Trimming stripped 3 bases from V and 6 bases from J, with 15 bases between. The CDR3 totals 15 residues.

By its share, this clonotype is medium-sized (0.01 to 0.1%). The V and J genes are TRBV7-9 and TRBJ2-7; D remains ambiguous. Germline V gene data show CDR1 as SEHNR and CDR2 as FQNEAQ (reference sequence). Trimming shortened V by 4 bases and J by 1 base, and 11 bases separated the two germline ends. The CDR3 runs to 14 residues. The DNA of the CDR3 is TGTGCCAGCAGCTCCCCAGACCGGTCCTACGAGCAGTACTTC. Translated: CASSSPDRSYEQYF.

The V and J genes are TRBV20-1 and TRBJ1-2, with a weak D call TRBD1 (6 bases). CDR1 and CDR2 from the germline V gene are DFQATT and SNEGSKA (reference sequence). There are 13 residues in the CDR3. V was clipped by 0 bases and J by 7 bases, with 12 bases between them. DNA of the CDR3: TGCAGTGCTAGAGACACAGGGAGAGCTGGCTACACCTTC. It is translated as CSARDTGRAGYTF.

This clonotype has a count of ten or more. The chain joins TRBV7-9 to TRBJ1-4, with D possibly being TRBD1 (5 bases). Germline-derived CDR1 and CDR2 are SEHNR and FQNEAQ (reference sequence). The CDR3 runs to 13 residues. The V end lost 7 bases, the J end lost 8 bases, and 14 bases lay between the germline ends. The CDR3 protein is CASIEVRGEKLFF. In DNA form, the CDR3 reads TGTGCCAGCATCGAGGTGCGGGGGGAAAAACTGTTTTTT.